The 12 T cell receptor beta chains in this list originate from one sample, sequenced in a study of blood T cells in healthy people across ages. A sample-barcoded 5' primer and a J-beta primer mix were used in a second PCR of about 6 to 11 cycles. TCRdb passed the 5' RACE reads through MiXCR, listing each CDR3 protein once. The sample consists of about 670,000 distinct CDR3 sequences, 40% to 65% of them appearing once. Specimen: blood. These receptors came from a woman at least 80 years old in good health.

The chain links TRBV7-9 to TRBJ2-1; D is perhaps TRBD1 (6 bases). Trimming removed 5 bases from V and 7 bases from J, with 12 bases in between. Germline assignment: CDR1 SEHNR and CDR2 FQNEAQ (reference sequence). This CDR3 has 13 residues. CDR3 in DNA: TGTGCCAGCAGCGCCCAGGACAGAAATGAGCAGTTCTTC. Translated, it gives CASSAQDRNEQFF.

On this clonotype: The junction and the germline gene differ at one end; a read error may be behind it. The genes are TRBV5-1 and TRBJ2-2, with D perhaps being TRBD1 or TRBD2 (5 bases each). The CDR3 totals 15 residues. CDR1 is SGHRS, CDR2 YFSETQ, per germline. The CDR3 coding sequence is TGCGCCAACAGCTTGCAGGGACCCAGCGCCGGGGAGCTGTTTTTT. Translation gives CANSLQGPSAGELFF.

This clonotype was seen at least ten times. The chain joins TRBV7-2 to TRBJ2-7; D is perhaps TRBD1 (7 bases). This CDR3 has 15 residues. Trimming left V 2 bases short and J 2 bases short, with 13 bases between. Germline values: CDR1 SGHTA, CDR2 FQGNSA. CDR3 protein: CASSLRAGQTYEQYF. The DNA for the CDR3 is TGTGCCAGCAGCTTAAGGGCGGGACAGACCTACGAGCAGTACTTC.

This chain uses TRBV6-5 with TRBJ2-1; a weak D match, TRBD1 (5 bases). The CDR3 spans 16 residues. Germline assignment: CDR1 MNHEY and CDR2 SVGAGI. V shed 6 bases and J shed 5 bases, with 20 bases lying between them. The CDR3, as DNA: TGTGCCAGCAGACGCTCCGCCTCAGCAGGGAACAATGAGCAGTTCTTC. This codes for CASRRSASAGNNEQFF.

This clonotype was observed many times. The chain couples TRBV4-1 to TRBJ2-1; 9 nucleotides line up with TRBD1. V gave up 4 bases and J gave up 3 bases; unmatched junction bases: 4. The V gene's germline CDR1 is MGHRA and CDR2 YSYEKL. The CDR3 is made up of 15 amino acids. This CDR3 is CASSPRTGDYNEQFF. The CDR3 DNA reads TGCGCCAGCAGCCCAAGGACAGGGGACTACAATGAGCAGTTCTTC.

This clonotype has a handful of counts. The CDR3 loop is CASSFVRGRTGTADSGYTF. The CDR3 bases are TGTGCCAGCAGCTTCGTCCGCGGGAGAACCGGGACAGCAGATTCTGGCTACACCTTC. V and J are TRBV7-8 and TRBJ1-2, with 7 bases lining up with TRBD1. The CDR3 consists of 19 residues. Germline V lookup: CDR1 SGHVS, CDR2 FQNEAQ. V gave up 3 bases and J gave up 7 bases; unmatched junction bases: 23.

In this sample, this clonotype turned up a few times. CDR3 sequence reads: CSVEKIMASGTCEQYF. The CDR3 DNA sequence: TGCAGCGTTGAAAAAATAATGGCTAGCGGGACATGCGAGCAGTACTTC. The chain links TRBV29-1 to TRBJ2-5; 9 bases are shared with TRBD2. Gene TRBJ2-7 matches the end of the DNA better, so the J call may be wrong. Germline V gene lookup returns CDR1 SQVTM and CDR2 ANQGSEA. This CDR3 comprises 16 residues.

The chain uses TRBV11-1 and TRBJ2-1, with D possibly being TRBD2 (6 bases). The V gene lost 6 bases and the J gene lost 4 bases, with 13 bases spanning the gap. Germline lookup yields CDR1 SGHAT and CDR2 FQDESV (reference sequence). This CDR3 region has 14 residues. Written as DNA, the CDR3 is TGTGCCAGCAGGGTTGCGGGATCTTACAATGAGCAGTTCTTC. Translating gives CASRVAGSYNEQFF.

Comment on this clonotype: A much larger clone differs by one base, so this may be a read error. The V and J genes are TRBV24-1 and TRBJ2-1; the match to TRBD1 covers 8 bases. The J call may be in error: the DNA end matches TRBJ2-7 better. Germline V gives CDR1 KGHDR, CDR2 SFDVKD. The CDR3 length is 16 residues. CDR3 residues: CATSDPGQGSYNEQYF. CDR3 bases: TGTGCCACCAGTGATCCTGGACAGGGCTCCTACAATGAGCAGTACTTC.

V gene TRBV12-3 or TRBV12-4 combines with J gene TRBJ1-2; a weak D match, TRBD1 (5 bases). The CDR3 contains 13 residues. V lost 5 bases and J 7 bases, leaving 14 bases between the germline ends. CDR3: CASSVEGWGGYTF. In nucleotides, the CDR3 is TGTGCCAGCAGTGTAGAGGGGTGGGGTGGCTACACCTTC.

In its sample, this clonotype was seen many times. The gene calls are TRBV12-3 or TRBV12-4 and TRBJ2-7; D unclear. There are 13 residues in the CDR3. Between the trimmed V and J ends, which lost 6 bases and 6 bases, there was a span of 15 bases. CDR3 nucleotide sequence: TGTGCCAGCAGCTACGGCCCTGGGTCCGAGCAGTACTTC. Translation: CASSYGPGSEQYF.

The chain carries TRBV20-1 and TRBJ2-3; a possible D gene is TRBD2 (5 bases). Per germline, CDR1 DFQATT and CDR2 SNEGSKA (reference sequence). The CDR3 length is 14 residues. Between the trimmed V and J ends, which lost 1 base and 4 bases, there was a span of 12 bases. CDR3 protein: CSARGIDYSDTQYF. DNA for the CDR3: TGCAGTGCTAGAGGCATCGACTATTCAGATACGCAGTATTTT.